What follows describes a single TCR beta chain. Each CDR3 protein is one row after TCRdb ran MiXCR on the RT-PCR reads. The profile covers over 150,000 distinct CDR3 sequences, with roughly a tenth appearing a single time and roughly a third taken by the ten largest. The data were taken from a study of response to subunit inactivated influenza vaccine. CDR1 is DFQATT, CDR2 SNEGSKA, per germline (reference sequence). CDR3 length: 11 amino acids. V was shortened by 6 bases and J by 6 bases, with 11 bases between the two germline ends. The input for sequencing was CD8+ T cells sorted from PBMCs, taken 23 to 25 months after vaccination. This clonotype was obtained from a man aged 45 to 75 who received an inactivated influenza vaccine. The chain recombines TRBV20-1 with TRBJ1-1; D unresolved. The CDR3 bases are TGCAGTGCCGAAAAAACTGCTGAAGCTTTCTTT. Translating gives CSAEKTAEAFF.